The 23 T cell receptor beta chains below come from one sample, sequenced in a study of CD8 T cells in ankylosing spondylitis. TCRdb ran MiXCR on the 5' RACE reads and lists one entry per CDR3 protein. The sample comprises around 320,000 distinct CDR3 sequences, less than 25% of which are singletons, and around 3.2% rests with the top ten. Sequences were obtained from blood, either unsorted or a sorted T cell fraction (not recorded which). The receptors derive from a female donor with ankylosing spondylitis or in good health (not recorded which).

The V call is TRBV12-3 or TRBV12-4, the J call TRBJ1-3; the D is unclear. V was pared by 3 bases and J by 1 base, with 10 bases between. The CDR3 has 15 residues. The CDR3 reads CASSFSARSGNTIYF. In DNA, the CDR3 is TGTGCCAGCAGTTTTTCGGCAAGATCTGGAAACACCATATATTTT.

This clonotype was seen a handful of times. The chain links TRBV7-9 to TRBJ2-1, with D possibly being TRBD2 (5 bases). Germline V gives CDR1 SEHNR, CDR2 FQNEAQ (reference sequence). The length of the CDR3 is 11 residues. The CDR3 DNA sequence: TGTGCAGAGGAGGTTTACAATGAGCAGTTCTTC. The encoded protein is CAEEVYNEQFF. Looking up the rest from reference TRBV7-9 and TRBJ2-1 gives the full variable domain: DTGVSQNPRHKITKRGQNVTFRCDPISEHNRLYWYRQTLGQGPEFLTYFQNEAQLEKSRLLSDRFSAERPKGSFSTLEIQRTEQGDSAMYLCAEEVYNEQFFGPGTRLTVL.

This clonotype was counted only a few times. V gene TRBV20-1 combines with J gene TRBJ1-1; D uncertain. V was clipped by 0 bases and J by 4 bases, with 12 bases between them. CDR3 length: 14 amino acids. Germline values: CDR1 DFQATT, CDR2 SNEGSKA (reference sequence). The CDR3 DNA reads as TGCAGTGCTAGAGAGGGAGCGCGGGGCACTGAAGCTTTCTTT. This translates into CSAREGARGTEAFF.

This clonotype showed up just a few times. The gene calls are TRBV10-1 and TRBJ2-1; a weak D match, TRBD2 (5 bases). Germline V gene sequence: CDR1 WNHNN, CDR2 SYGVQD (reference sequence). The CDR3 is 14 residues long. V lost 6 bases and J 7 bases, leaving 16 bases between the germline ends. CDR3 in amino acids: CASRRGSGTNEQFF. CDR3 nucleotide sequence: TGCGCCAGCAGACGAGGGAGTGGTACGAATGAGCAGTTCTTC.

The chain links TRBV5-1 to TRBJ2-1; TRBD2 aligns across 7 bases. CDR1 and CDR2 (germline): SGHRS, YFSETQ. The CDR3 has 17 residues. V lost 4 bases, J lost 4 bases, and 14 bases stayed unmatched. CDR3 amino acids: CASSRTMGDYRYNEQFF. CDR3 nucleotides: TGCGCCAGCAGCAGAACTATGGGGGACTACAGGTACAATGAGCAGTTCTTC.

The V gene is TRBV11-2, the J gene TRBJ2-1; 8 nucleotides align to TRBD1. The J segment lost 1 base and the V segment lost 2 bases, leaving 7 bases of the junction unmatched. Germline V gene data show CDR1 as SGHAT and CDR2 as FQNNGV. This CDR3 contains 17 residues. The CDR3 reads CASSLNPTGGSYNEQFF. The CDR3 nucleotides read TGTGCCAGCAGCTTAAATCCTACAGGGGGATCCTACAATGAGCAGTTCTTC.

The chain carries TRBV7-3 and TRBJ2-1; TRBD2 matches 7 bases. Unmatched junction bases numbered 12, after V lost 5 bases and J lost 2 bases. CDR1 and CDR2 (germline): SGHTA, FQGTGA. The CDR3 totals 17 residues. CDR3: CASSPRGGGSTYNEQFF. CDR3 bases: TGTGCCAGCAGCCCTCGCGGGGGAGGGAGTACCTACAATGAGCAGTTCTTC.

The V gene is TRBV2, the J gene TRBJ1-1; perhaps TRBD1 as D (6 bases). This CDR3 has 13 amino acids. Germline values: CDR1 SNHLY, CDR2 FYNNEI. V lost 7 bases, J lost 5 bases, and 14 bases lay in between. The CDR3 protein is CASMKTGRTEAFF. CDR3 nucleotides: TGTGCCAGCATGAAAACAGGGCGAACTGAAGCTTTCTTT.

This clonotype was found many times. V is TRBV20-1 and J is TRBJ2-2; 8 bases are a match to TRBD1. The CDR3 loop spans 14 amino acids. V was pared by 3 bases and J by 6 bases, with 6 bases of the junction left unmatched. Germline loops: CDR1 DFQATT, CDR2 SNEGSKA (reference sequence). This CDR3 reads CSARSQGAAGELFF. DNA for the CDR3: TGCAGTGCTAGGAGCCAGGGGGCGGCCGGGGAGCTGTTTTTT.

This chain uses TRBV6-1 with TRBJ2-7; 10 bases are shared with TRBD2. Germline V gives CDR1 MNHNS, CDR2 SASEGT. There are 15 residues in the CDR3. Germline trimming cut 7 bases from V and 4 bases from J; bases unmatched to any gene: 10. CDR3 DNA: TGTGCCAGCAACTTGCGGGGGACTAGCGTATACGAGCAGTACTTC. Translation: CASNLRGTSVYEQYF.

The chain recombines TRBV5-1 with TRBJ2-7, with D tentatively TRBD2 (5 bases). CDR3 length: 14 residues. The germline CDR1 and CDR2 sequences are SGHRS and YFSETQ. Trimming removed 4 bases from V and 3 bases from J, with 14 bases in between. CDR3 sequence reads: CASSRNDGNYEQYF. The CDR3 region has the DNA TGCGCCAGCAGCAGAAACGACGGGAACTACGAGCAGTACTTC.

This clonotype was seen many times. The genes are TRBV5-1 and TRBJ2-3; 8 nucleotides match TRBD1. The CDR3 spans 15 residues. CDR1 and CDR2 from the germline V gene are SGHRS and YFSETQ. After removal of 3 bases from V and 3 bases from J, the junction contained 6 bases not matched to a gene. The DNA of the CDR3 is TGCGCCAGCAGCTCGGACAGGGCGAGGACAGATACGCAGTATTTT. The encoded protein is CASSSDRARTDTQYF.

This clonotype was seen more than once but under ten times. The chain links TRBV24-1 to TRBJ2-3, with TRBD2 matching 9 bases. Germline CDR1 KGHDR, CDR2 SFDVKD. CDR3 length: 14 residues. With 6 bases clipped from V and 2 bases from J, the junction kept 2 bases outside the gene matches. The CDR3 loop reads CATSLAGATDTQYF. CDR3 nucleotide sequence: TGTGCCACCAGTTTAGCGGGAGCCACAGATACGCAGTATTTT.

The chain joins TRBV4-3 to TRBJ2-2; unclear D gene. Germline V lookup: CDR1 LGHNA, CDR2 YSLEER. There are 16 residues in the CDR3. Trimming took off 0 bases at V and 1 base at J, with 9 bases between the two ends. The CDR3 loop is CASSQEWARNTGELFF. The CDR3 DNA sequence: TGCGCCAGCAGCCAAGAATGGGCTAGGAACACCGGGGAGCTGTTTTTT.

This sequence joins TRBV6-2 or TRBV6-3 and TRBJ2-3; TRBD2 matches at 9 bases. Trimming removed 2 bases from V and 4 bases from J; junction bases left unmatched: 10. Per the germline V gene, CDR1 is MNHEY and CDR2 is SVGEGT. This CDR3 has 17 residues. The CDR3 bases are TGTGCCAGCAGTTACCGACCTCTAGCGGGATACTCAGATACGCAGTATTTT. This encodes CASSYRPLAGYSDTQYF.

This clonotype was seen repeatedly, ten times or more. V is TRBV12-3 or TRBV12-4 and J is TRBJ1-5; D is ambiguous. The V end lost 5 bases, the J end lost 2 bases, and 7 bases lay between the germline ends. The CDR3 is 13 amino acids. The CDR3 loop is CASSSGRNQPQHF. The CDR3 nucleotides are TGTGCCAGCAGTAGCGGCCGCAATCAGCCCCAGCATTTT.

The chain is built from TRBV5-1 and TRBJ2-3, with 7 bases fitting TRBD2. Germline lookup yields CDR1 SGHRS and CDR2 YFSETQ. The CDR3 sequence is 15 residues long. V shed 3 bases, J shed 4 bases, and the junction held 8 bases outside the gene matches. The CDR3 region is CASSSGRLAADTQYF. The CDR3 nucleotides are TGCGCCAGCAGCTCCGGTCGACTAGCAGCAGATACGCAGTATTTT. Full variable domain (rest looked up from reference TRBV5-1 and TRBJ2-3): KAGVTQTPRYLIKTRGQQVTLSCSPISGHRSVSWYQQTPGQGLQFLFEYFSETQRNKGNFPGRFSGRQFSNSRSEMNVSTLELGDSALYLCASSSGRLAADTQYFGPGTRLTVL.

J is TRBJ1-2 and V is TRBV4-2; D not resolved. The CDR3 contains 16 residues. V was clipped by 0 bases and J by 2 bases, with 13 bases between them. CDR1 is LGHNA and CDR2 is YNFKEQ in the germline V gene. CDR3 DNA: TGTGCCAGCAGCCAAGATGGGGAGGACGGGAACTATGGCTACACCTTC. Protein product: CASSQDGEDGNYGYTF.

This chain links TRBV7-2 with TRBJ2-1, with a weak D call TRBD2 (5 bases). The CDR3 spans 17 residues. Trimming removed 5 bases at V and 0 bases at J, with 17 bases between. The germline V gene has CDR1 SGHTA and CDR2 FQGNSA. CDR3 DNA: TGTGCCAGCAGCCCCCGGTGGCGGGCCCGCTCCTACAATGAGCAGTTCTTC. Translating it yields CASSPRWRARSYNEQFF.

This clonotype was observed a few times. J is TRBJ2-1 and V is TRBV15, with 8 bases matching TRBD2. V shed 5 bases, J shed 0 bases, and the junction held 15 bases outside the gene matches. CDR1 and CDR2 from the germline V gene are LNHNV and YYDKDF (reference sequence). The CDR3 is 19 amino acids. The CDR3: CATSVPLAGSFSSYNEQFF. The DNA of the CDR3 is TGTGCCACCAGCGTGCCTTTAGCGGGATCCTTTAGCTCCTACAATGAGCAGTTCTTC.

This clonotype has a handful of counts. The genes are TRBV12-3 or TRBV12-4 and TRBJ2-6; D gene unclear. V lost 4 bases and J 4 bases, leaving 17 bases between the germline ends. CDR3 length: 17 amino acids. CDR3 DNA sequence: TGTGCCAGCAGTTCTCGGACCTTGTTGCTCGGGGCCAACGTCCTGACTTTC. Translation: CASSSRTLLLGANVLTF.

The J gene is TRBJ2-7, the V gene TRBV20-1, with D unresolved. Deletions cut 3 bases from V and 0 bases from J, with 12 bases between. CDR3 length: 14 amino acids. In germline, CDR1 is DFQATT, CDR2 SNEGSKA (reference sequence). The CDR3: CSASSIQVSYEQYF. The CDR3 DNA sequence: TGCAGTGCTAGTTCAATCCAGGTCTCCTACGAGCAGTACTTC.

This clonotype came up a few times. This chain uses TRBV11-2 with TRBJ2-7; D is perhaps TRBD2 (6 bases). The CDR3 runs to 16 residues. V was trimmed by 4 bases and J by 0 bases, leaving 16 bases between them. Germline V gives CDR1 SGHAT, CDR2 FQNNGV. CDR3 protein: CASSSGRGGVSYEQYF. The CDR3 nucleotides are TGTGCCAGCAGCTCCGGAAGAGGAGGGGTCTCCTACGAGCAGTACTTC.